What follows describes a single TCR beta chain. Its cognate antigen is unknown. This sample was taken from a study of CD8 T cells in ankylosing spondylitis. Overall study findings and caveats: Reportedly, matched ankylosing spondylitis synovial fluid was significantly enriched for disease-linked clones. Those disease-linked clones were CD8+; they were also relatively rare in peripheral blood. Ankylosing spondylitis blood seemed to carry a telltale TCR beta motif made of roughly eight highly homologous variants.

TCRdb used MiXCR to reprocess the 5' RACE reads, holding one entry per CDR3 protein. The sample lists more than 600,000 distinct CDR3 sequences; roughly 20% were seen once. The germline CDR1 and CDR2 sequences are MNHEY and SVGAGI. This CDR3 contains 18 residues. V gave up 3 bases and J gave up 5 bases, with 25 bases separating them. The sample comprised blood, either unsorted or a sorted T cell fraction (not recorded which). This chain connects TRBV6-5 to TRBJ2-5; D is tentatively TRBD1 or TRBD2 (6 bases each). The clonotype comes from a male donor with ankylosing spondylitis. In DNA form, the CDR3 reads TGTGCCAGCAGTTATTCCGGGGGCGCGATCCAGGAGTCGGAGACCCAGTACTTC. It codes for CASSYSGGAIQESETQYF.